What follows describes a single T cell receptor beta chain. The antigen it binds to is not known. Qualities for individual bases were not recorded, and no much larger clone is one base off. The meaning of the sample's time point label: baseline before first vaccination. Samples from vaccinated people were obtained from the UK trials COV001 and COV002, which included a single-blind randomized controlled phase 2/3 trial of AZD1222 (ChAdOx1 nCoV-19) in healthy adults. For TCRbeta chain sequencing, PBMC samples were collected from trial participants at day 0 and at day 28 after the second dose. The CDR3 regions of human TCRbeta chains were subjected to immunosequencing. Per the original workflow: Repertoire TCRs were checked for matches against a reference library of SARS-CoV-2-specific TCRs that had been generated using the MIRA antigen-specificity platform. Breadth was defined as the fraction of unique TCRs that were SARS-CoV-2-associated, and depth was defined as the fraction of total T cells that were SARS-CoV-2-associated. Using the MIRA data, each spike-specific TCR was mapped to the spike region that the TCR reacts to and placed in a CD4 or CD8 class. Log10-transformed breadth and depth values were compared by one-way ANOVA with Sidak's multiple comparisons tests. TCRdb retrieved this table from immuneACCESS and kept in-frame rearrangements only. Not all clones are present; in checked studies, unresolved V genes account for under half, and no reason is known for the remainder. The V and J calls and clone size come from that table; D and trimming were worked out from the DNA. The sample includes about 110,000 clones, with about 92% observed a single time. Roughly 1.1% of the sample rests with the top ten.

These data originate in a study of T cell responses to AZD1222 COVID-19 vaccine (dated by TCRdb to the early 2020s). Broadly, across the study: AZD1222 recipients given second doses at about 4 weeks or at about 12 weeks were pooled, since spike-specific TCR depth and breadth were not found to differ between the two schedules. A total of approximately 240 trial participants underwent TCR sequencing, of whom some 210 received two doses of AZD1222 and 26 received two doses of the MenACWY control vaccine. Trial participants were enrolled by age into subgroups of 18-55, 56-69 and 70-plus years, and about 150, 27 and 61 TCR-sequenced participants, respectively, were included in these subgroups.

Broader findings and caveats from the paper: Conclusions about previously exposed vaccinees were limited because only six or seven AZD1222 recipients were SARS-CoV-2 seropositive at baseline. Reportedly, almost half of the unique spike-specific TCRs recognized epitopes lying outside the regions that are mutated in the B.1.351 and B.1.1.7 variants. Because no day 14 peak-response samples were available, the repertoires could be characterized only after the peak T cell response. The vaccine-associated CD4 TCRs covered the entire spike protein, and the dominant responses fell in regions 160-218 and 743-854. After two AZD1222 doses, spike-specific TCR breadth and depth were significantly higher than at day 0 and than in MenACWY recipients. The 56-69-year group was small, and its depth increase did not reach significance, likely because of low power. Participants were mostly white British, with more females than males. The authors suggested clonal diversity may have been underestimated.

According to the germline V gene, CDR1 reads SQVTM and CDR2 reads ANQGSEA. The CDR3 covers 11 residues, taking in both the cysteine and the phenylalanine. The read is trimmed to its CDR3 DNA, 33 bases read in frame from base 1. After removal of 7 bases from V and 3 bases from J, the junction retains 2 bases not matched to a gene. The specimen was peripheral blood, collected on day 0 of AZD1222 vaccination. This TCR derives from an adult in good health. The chain is assembled from TRBV29-1 and TRBJ1-2, with 7 junctional bases fitting TRBD1. DNA sequence: TGCAGCGGAACAGGGGACTATGGCTACACCTTC. The encoded protein is CSGTGDYGYTF.